One and the same sample provided the 26 T cell receptor beta chains below, sequenced in a study of blood T cell repertoires in COVID-19. The method was immunoSEQ multiplex PCR; TCRdb's version includes in-frame clones alone and lacks a portion of them. The sample yields tens of thousands of clones, approximately 92% seen once. Material for sequencing was peripheral blood. The source is a woman aged 55 to 70 with COVID-19, enrolled during active disease.

The CDR3 sequence is CASAWERGAGTGELFF. CDR3 DNA sequence: TGTGCTAGTGCTTGGGAACGGGGGGCGGGCACCGGGGAGCTGTTTTTT. V gene TRBV12-5 combines with J gene TRBJ2-2, with a weak D call TRBD2 (7 bases). The CDR3 runs 16 residues. The V gene lost 7 bases and the J gene lost 4 bases, with 19 bases spanning the gap. CDR1 LGHNT and CDR2 FRNRAP come from the germline V gene.

The V gene is TRBV5-6, the J gene TRBJ1-2, with D hard to call. This CDR3 has 14 residues. V lost 2 bases to trimming and J lost 2 bases, with 10 bases between them. Germline lookup yields CDR1 SGHDT and CDR2 YYEEEE. CDR3 sequence reads: CASSLWWANYGYTF. The CDR3 nucleotides are TGTGCCAGCAGCTTATGGTGGGCAAACTATGGCTACACCTTC.

This rearrangement joins TRBV2 to TRBJ1-1; D is ambiguous. The CDR3 runs to 15 residues. V was cut by 2 bases and J by 1 base, with 11 bases left in between. Germline CDR1 and CDR2: SNHLY and FYNNEI. CDR3 coding DNA: TGTGCCAGCAGTGAACGGGGAACGGGGAACACTGAAGCTTTCTTT. Translating it yields CASSERGTGNTEAFF.

The V and J genes are TRBV11-3 and TRBJ2-7; D remains ambiguous. The germline CDR1 and CDR2 sequences are SGHNT and YENEEA. Trimming took off 2 bases at V and 0 bases at J, with 5 bases between the two ends. This CDR3 contains 13 residues. For the CDR3, the DNA is TGTGCCAGCAGCTTATCCGGCTCCTACGAGCAGTACTTC. Translation gives CASSLSGSYEQYF.

This clone was recorded once. The V call is TRBV21-1, the J call TRBJ1-3; the table's D call TRBD1 went unverified against the DNA. TRBV21-1 represents a pseudogene. The CDR3 covers 14 residues. The CDR3 reads CASQGTGSGNTIYF. The CDR3, as DNA: TGTGCCTCTCAGGGCACGGGCTCTGGAAACACCATATATTTT.

The gene calls are TRBV4-3 and TRBJ1-2; 7 bases match TRBD1. Germline V gene sequence: CDR1 LGHNA, CDR2 YSLEER. The CDR3 spans 16 residues. V was clipped by 1 base and J by 6 bases; unmatched bases: 11. CDR3: CASSQGGLTGPDGYTF. The CDR3 nucleotides are TGCGCCAGCAGCCAAGGAGGATTGACAGGGCCGGATGGCTACACCTTC.

The chain combines TRBV4-2 with TRBJ2-7, with 8 positions matching TRBD1. CDR3 length: 17 amino acids. With V trimmed by 1 base and J by 2 bases, 10 bases remained unmatched. Per germline, CDR1 LGHNA and CDR2 YNFKEQ. The CDR3 DNA is TGTGCCAGCAGCCAAGGCGGTTCGGGACAGGAGACCTACGAGCAGTACTTC. Protein sequence: CASSQGGSGQETYEQYF.

The V gene is TRBV6-6, the J gene TRBJ2-1; 11 positions agree with TRBD2. The germline CDR1 and CDR2 sequences are MNHNY and SVGAGI (reference sequence). The CDR3 runs 17 residues. Unmatched junction bases numbered 14, after V lost 5 bases and J lost 8 bases. This chain's CDR3 is CASSHDRSGRARDEQFF. The CDR3 region has the DNA TGTGCCAGCAGTCATGATCGTAGCGGGAGGGCCAGGGATGAGCAGTTCTTC.

The chain combines TRBV7-9 with TRBJ1-2; no clear D. Germline V lookup: CDR1 SEHNR, CDR2 FQNEAQ (reference sequence). With 2 bases removed from V and 7 bases from J, the gap between germline ends came to 8 bases. The CDR3 runs 12 residues. CDR3 DNA: TGTGCCAGCAGCTTAAGAGAAGTTGGCTACACCTTC. Translating gives CASSLREVGYTF.

The V call is TRBV19, the J call TRBJ1-5; tentative D call: TRBD1 (5 bases). Trimming removed 5 bases from V and 4 bases from J, with 12 bases in between. The CDR3 runs to 14 residues. Per germline, CDR1 LNHDA and CDR2 SQIVND (reference sequence). CDR3 coding DNA: TGTGCCAGTAGTCCGGGGGTTGGTAATCAGCCCCAGCATTTT. Its translation: CASSPGVGNQPQHF.

The chain couples TRBV6-1 to TRBJ2-3; perhaps TRBD1 as D (5 bases). This CDR3 has 15 amino acids. Trimming cost V 2 bases and J 1 base, with 10 bases left between them. Per germline, CDR1 MNHNS and CDR2 SASEGT. DNA for the CDR3: TGTGCCAGCAGTGAACCAGGACATGGCACAGATACGCAGTATTTT. Its translation is CASSEPGHGTDTQYF.

The genes are TRBV5-1 and TRBJ1-1; no reliable D call. The CDR3 is made up of 16 amino acids. Per the germline V gene, CDR1 is SGHRS and CDR2 is YFSETQ. V was pared by 0 bases and J by 5 bases, with 17 bases between. CDR3 DNA: TGCGCCAGCAGCTTGGGGGAGGGCCGGTATGATACTGAAGCTTTCTTT. It specifies CASSLGEGRYDTEAFF.

The chain joins TRBV4-3 to TRBJ1-5, with TRBD1 matching 10 bases. V dropped 3 bases and J dropped 3; count of bases not matched to a gene: 11. The CDR3 has 18 amino acids. CDR1 and CDR2 from the germline V gene are LGHNA and YSLEER. The CDR3 DNA sequence: TGCGCCAGCAGCCAGTTTGCCGGGACAGGGGTCCCCAATCAGCCCCAGCATTTT. Translated: CASSQFAGTGVPNQPQHF.

This clone was counted once. The chain has TRBV25-1 and TRBJ1-4; possible D gene TRBD1, 5 bases. Germline-derived CDR1 and CDR2 are MGHDK and SYGVNS. The CDR3 contains 14 residues. Trimming took 1 base from V and 8 from J, leaving 11 bases between them. The CDR3 DNA is TGTGCCAGCAGTGAATGGGGCAGGGTCGAAAAACTGTTTTTT. This sequence encodes CASSEWGRVEKLFF.

The J gene is TRBJ2-1, the V gene TRBV18; D is unresolved. In germline, CDR1 is KGHSH, CDR2 LQKENI. The CDR3 has 13 amino acids. Deletions cut 2 bases from V and 5 bases from J, with 7 bases between. In DNA form, the CDR3 reads TGTGCCAGCTCACCAACAAGCGACAATGAGCAGTTCTTC. It specifies CASSPTSDNEQFF.

The V and J genes are TRBV18 and TRBJ1-1; 9 bases fit TRBD1. V lost 4 bases to trimming and J lost 5 bases; unmatched junction nucleotides: 5. The germline V gene encodes CDR1 KGHSH and CDR2 LQKENI. The CDR3 extends over 14 amino acids. Here the CDR3 reads CASSQGQGGTEAFF. The CDR3 nucleotides read TGTGCCAGCTCACAGGGACAGGGAGGAACTGAAGCTTTCTTT.

The V call is TRBV3-1 (or the pseudogene TRBV3-2), the J call TRBJ1-1; no clear D. V shed 1 base and J shed 0 bases, with 6 bases lying between them. CDR1 and CDR2 from the germline V gene are LGHDT and YNNKEL (reference sequence). This CDR3 has 14 amino acids. CDR3 in DNA: TGTGCCAGCAGCCAAGCGGTGGTGAACACTGAAGCTTTCTTT. Encoded protein: CASSQAVVNTEAFF.

The V and J genes are TRBV13 and TRBJ2-2, with 7 nucleotides matching TRBD1. V trimming: 0 bases; J trimming: 4 bases; junction bases outside the gene matches: 2. Germline CDR1 is PRHDT and CDR2 is FYEKMQ (reference sequence). This CDR3 spans 15 amino acids. The CDR3 loop reads CASSLGQGRTGELFF. The CDR3 region has the DNA TGTGCCAGCAGCTTAGGACAGGGGCGCACCGGGGAGCTGTTTTTT.

The chain employs TRBV15 and TRBJ1-1; 8 bases agree with TRBD1. J lost 4 bases, V lost 5 bases, and 6 bases had no gene match. CDR1 and CDR2 (germline): LNHNV, YYDKDF (reference sequence). The length of the CDR3 is 14 residues. The CDR3 spells CATSYYTGGTEAFF. DNA for the CDR3: TGTGCCACCAGCTACTATACAGGGGGCACTGAAGCTTTCTTT.

This chain connects TRBV30 to TRBJ1-3; no firm D call. CDR3 length: 13 residues. V was pared by 4 bases and J by 4 bases, with 11 bases between. Germline V lookup: CDR1 GTSNPN, CDR2 SVGIG (reference sequence). The CDR3 region has the DNA TGTGCCTGGACGAGTTGGTCCGGAAACACCATATATTTT. Residues: CAWTSWSGNTIYF.

V usage is TRBV3-1 (or the pseudogene TRBV3-2) and J usage is TRBJ2-4; TRBD2 matches 14 bases. The V gene's germline CDR1 is LGHDT and CDR2 YNNKEL (reference sequence). V shed 4 bases and J 1 base; nucleotides not matched to a gene: 6. CDR3 length: 18 amino acids. The CDR3 nucleotides are TGTGCCAGCAGCCGACTAGCGGGAGGGCTAGGGGCCAAAAACATTCAGTACTTC. This encodes CASSRLAGGLGAKNIQYF.

In DNA, the CDR3 is TGCGCCAGCAAGTTGTCAGCGACAGGCAACACCGGGGAGCTGTTTTTT. Amino acids: CASKLSATGNTGELFF. The chain employs TRBV4-3 and TRBJ2-2, with a possible D match to TRBD1 (6 bases). V was shortened by 7 bases and J by 2 bases, with 17 bases between the two germline ends. This CDR3 is built from 16 residues. Germline values: CDR1 LGHNA, CDR2 YSLEER.

The rearrangement uses TRBV28 and TRBJ2-2; weak D call: TRBD1 (6 bases). The CDR3 consists of 15 residues. Trimming left V 1 base short and J 4 bases short, with 10 bases between. Germline V CDR1 and CDR2: MDHEN, SYDVKM. The chain's CDR3 is CASSLSDRSTGELFF. As DNA, the CDR3 is TGTGCCAGCAGTTTATCGGACAGATCCACCGGGGAGCTGTTTTTT.

This clone was picked up a small number of times. This chain joins TRBV13 and TRBJ2-7; the D gene is possibly TRBD1 (6 bases). In germline, CDR1 is PRHDT, CDR2 FYEKMQ (reference sequence). The V and J ends lost 2 bases and 4 bases respectively, with 21 bases between them. The CDR3 has 17 amino acids. CDR3 sequence reads: CASSLTYPGTHNYEQYF. The CDR3 coding sequence is TGTGCCAGCAGCTTAACTTACCCCGGGACACATAATTACGAGCAGTACTTC.

V gene TRBV10-1 combines with J gene TRBJ2-2; 7 bases are a match to TRBD2. The length of the CDR3 is 16 residues. From germline, CDR1 is WNHNN and CDR2 SYGVQD (reference sequence). The junction had 6 bases not matched to a gene; V was cut back by 0 bases and J by 5 bases. In nucleotides, the CDR3 is TGCGCCAGCAGTGAGTCGAGACTAGCCGAAACCGGGGAGCTGTTTTTT. This sequence encodes CASSESRLAETGELFF.

The chain is built from TRBV12-3 or TRBV12-4 and TRBJ1-2; D unresolved. The CDR3 is made up of 12 amino acids. V was shortened by 6 bases and J by 3 bases, with 8 bases between the two germline ends. CDR3 region: CASSQDDYGYTF. The CDR3 nucleotides read TGTGCCAGCAGCCAGGATGACTATGGCTACACCTTC.